What follows is one T cell receptor (beta chain) and its context. Here immunoSEQ multiplex PCR was the method, and the copy in TCRdb shows in-frame clones only, minus some. Of approximately 210,000 clones listed, 88% were seen once; the top ten hold around 1.6%. Trimming shortened V by 0 bases and J by 8 bases, and 17 bases separated the two germline ends. CDR3 length: 15 residues. Germline values: CDR1 SGHRS, CDR2 YFSETQ. The data derive from a study of blood T cell repertoires in COVID-19. The chain combines TRBV5-1 with TRBJ1-2, with D maybe TRBD1 (6 bases). This TCR derives from a man aged 18-30 years with active or convalescent COVID-19. The sample was peripheral blood. CDR3 in DNA: TGCGCCAGCAGCTTGGCTGTAGGCGGGGGCTTCGGCTACACCTTC. Its protein product is CASSLAVGGGFGYTF.